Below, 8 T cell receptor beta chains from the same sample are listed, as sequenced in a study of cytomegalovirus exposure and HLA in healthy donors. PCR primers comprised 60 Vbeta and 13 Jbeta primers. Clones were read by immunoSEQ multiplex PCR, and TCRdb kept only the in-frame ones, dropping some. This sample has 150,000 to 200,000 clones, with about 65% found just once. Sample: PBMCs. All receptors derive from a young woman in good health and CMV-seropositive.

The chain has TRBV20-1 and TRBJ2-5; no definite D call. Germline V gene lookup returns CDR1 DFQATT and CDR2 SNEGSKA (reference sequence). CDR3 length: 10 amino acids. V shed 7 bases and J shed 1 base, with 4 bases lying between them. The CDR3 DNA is TGCAGTGGAGGCCAAGAGACCCAGTACTTC. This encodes CSGGQETQYF.

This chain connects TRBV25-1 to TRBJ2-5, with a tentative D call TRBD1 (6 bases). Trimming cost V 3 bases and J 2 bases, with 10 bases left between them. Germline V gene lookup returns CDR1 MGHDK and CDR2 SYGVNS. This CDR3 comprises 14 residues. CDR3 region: CASSENRGQETQYF. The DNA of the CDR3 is TGTGCCAGCAGTGAGAATAGGGGGCAAGAGACCCAGTACTTC.

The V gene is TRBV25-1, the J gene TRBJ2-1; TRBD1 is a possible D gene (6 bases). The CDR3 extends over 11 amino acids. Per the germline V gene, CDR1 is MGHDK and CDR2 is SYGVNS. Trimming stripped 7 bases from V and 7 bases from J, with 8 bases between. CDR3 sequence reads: CASKRGNEQFF. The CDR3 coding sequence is TGTGCCAGCAAAAGGGGGAATGAGCAGTTCTTC. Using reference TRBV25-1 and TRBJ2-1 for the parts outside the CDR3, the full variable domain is EADIYQTPRYLVIGTGKKITLECSQTMGHDKMYWYQQDPGMELHLIHYSYGVNSTEKGDLSSESTVSRIRTEHFPLTLESARPSHTSQYLCASKRGNEQFFGPGTRLTVL.

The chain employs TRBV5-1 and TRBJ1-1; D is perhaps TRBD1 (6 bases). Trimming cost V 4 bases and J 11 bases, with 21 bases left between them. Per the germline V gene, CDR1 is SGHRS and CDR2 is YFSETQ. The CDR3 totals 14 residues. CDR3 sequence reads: CASSVDRTANSAFF. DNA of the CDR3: TGCGCCAGCAGCGTTGACAGGACCGCGAACTCTGCTTTCTTT.

In nucleotides, the CDR3 is TGTGCCAGCAGCGCCCCCGGCCTCTCTTCTAGCGGTTTTAATGAGCAGTTCTTC. This gives the protein CASSAPGLSSSGFNEQFF. This chain uses TRBV9 with TRBJ2-1; 7 bases align to TRBD2. Germline trimming cut 3 bases from V and 7 bases from J; bases unmatched to any gene: 19. The CDR3 loop spans 18 amino acids. Per germline, CDR1 SGDLS and CDR2 YYNGEE.

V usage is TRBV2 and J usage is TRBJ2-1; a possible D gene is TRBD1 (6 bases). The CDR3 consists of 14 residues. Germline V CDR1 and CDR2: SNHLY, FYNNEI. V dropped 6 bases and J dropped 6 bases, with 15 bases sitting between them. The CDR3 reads CASSRGQTRNEQFF. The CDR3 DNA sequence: TGTGCCAGCAGCAGAGGACAGACCCGCAATGAGCAGTTCTTC.

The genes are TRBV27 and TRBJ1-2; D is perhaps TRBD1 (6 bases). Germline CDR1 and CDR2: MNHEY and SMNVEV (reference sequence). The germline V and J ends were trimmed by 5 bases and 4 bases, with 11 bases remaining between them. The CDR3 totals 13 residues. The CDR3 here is CASSLGGGYGYTF. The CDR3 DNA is TGTGCCAGCAGTCTGGGAGGGGGCTATGGCTACACCTTC.

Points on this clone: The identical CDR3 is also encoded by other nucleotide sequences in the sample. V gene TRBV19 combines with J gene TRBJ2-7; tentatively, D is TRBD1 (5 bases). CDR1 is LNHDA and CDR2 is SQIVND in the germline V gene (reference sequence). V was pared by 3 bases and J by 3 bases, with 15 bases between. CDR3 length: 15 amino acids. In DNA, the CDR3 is TGTGCCAGTAGTATCTTATCAGGGTCGGGCTACGAGCAGTACTTC. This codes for CASSILSGSGYEQYF. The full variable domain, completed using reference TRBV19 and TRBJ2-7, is DGGITQSPKYLFRKEGQNVTLSCEQNLNHDAMYWYRQDPGQGLRLIYYSQIVNDFQKGDIAEGYSVSREKKESFPLTVTSAQKNPTAFYLCASSILSGSGYEQYFGPGTRLTVT.